These 28 T cell receptor beta chains were all obtained from the same sample, sequenced in a study of preoperative IRX-2 immunotherapy in early breast cancer. Clones were sequenced by immunoSEQ multiplex PCR, and TCRdb holds only the in-frame ones, with some missing. Among around 40,000 clones listed, about 72% were seen once. The treatment denotes: preoperative locoregional IRX-2 cytokine immunotherapy. Sequencing was performed on tumor tissue, taken after IRX-2 immunotherapy. Source of these receptors: a human donor with breast cancer.

This clone was counted between two and nine times. The J gene is TRBJ2-1, the V gene TRBV11-3; possibly TRBD2 for D (5 bases). Germline V lookup: CDR1 SGHNT, CDR2 YENEEA. The ends were cut back, 3 bases at V and 3 bases at J, with 12 bases in the middle. The CDR3 runs 15 residues. The CDR3 region is CASSFTTGNYNEQFF. The DNA of the CDR3 is TGTGCCAGCAGCTTCACAACCGGGAACTACAATGAGCAGTTCTTC.

This clone was seen only a few times. The gene calls are TRBV12-5 and TRBJ2-5; 8 bases align to TRBD2. The CDR3 has 14 residues. Germline V lookup: CDR1 LGHNT, CDR2 FRNRAP. CDR3 region: CASTSSGFQETQYF. The CDR3 DNA follows: TGTGCCAGCACCTCTAGCGGGTTCCAAGAGACCCAGTACTTC.

This clone was detected only once. The chain couples TRBV10-2 to TRBJ1-1; D not resolved. CDR3 length: 13 residues. Per the germline V gene, CDR1 is WSHSY and CDR2 is SAAADI. V lost 0 bases, J lost 9 bases, and 11 bases lay in between. CDR3 sequence reads: CASSESPGGKAFF. The CDR3 region has the DNA TGCGCCAGCAGTGAGTCACCGGGCGGGAAAGCTTTCTTT.

This clone occurred once. This chain connects TRBV12-2 to TRBJ2-5; no check of the table's D call, TRBD1, against the DNA was made. TRBV12-2 is a pseudogene. The CDR3 extends over 14 amino acids. CDR3 in DNA: TGTGCCAGTGCACGAGGACAGGCAAAAGAGACCCAGTACTTC. Protein sequence: CASARGQAKETQYF.

This clone was seen a handful of times. This rearrangement joins TRBV5-1 to TRBJ1-1, with unresolved D. V lost 0 bases, J lost 1 base, and 10 bases lay in between. CDR1 and CDR2 from the germline V gene are SGHRS and YFSETQ. The CDR3 is 15 residues long. In nucleotides, the CDR3 is TGCGCCAGCAGCTTGGGGATTGGGTCGAACACTGAAGCTTTCTTT. Translating it yields CASSLGIGSNTEAFF. The full variable domain, with the rest looked up from reference TRBV5-1 and TRBJ1-1, is KAGVTQTPRYLIKTRGQQVTLSCSPISGHRSVSWYQQTPGQGLQFLFEYFSETQRNKGNFPGRFSGRQFSNSRSEMNVSTLELGDSALYLCASSLGIGSNTEAFFGQGTRLTVV.

This clone has just a few counts. The chain is built from TRBV19 and TRBJ2-3; 11 bases map to TRBD1. The CDR3 has 16 amino acids. The V gene's germline CDR1 is LNHDA and CDR2 SQIVND (reference sequence). V lost 5 bases to trimming and J lost 4 bases; unmatched junction nucleotides: 8. The chain's CDR3 is CASSPRTGGPSDTQYF. CDR3 in DNA: TGTGCCAGTAGTCCCAGGACAGGGGGCCCATCAGATACGCAGTATTTT.

CDR3 DNA: TGTGCCAGCAGTTTCCGGACTGATGGCTACACCTTC. Translated, it gives CASSFRTDGYTF. The V gene is TRBV6-8, the J gene TRBJ1-2; D gene ambiguous. V was clipped by 4 bases and J by 6 bases, with 9 bases between them. The V gene's germline CDR1 is MNHGY and CDR2 SAAAGT. There are 12 residues in the CDR3.

This clone occurred a few times. This chain connects TRBV11-3 to TRBJ2-3; D unclear. The germline CDR1 and CDR2 sequences are SGHNT and YENEEA. The CDR3 loop spans 14 amino acids. V was pared by 0 bases and J by 3 bases, with 7 bases between. The CDR3 region has the DNA TGTGCCAGCAGCTTAGACTTTCGTACAGATACGCAGTATTTT. Translation: CASSLDFRTDTQYF. The full variable domain, rest sourced from reference TRBV11-3 and TRBJ2-3, is EAGVVQSPRYKIIEKKQPVAFWCNPISGHNTLYWYLQNLGQGPELLIRYENEEAVDDSQLPKDRFSAERLKGVDSTLKIQPAELGDSAVYLCASSLDFRTDTQYFGPGTRLTVL.

Remarks on this clone: Relative to the germline gene, one junction end is altered; a read error may explain this. The chain is built from TRBV6-8 and TRBJ2-6; 7 bases agree with TRBD1. This CDR3 contains 16 residues. Per the germline V gene, CDR1 is MNHGY and CDR2 is SAAAGT. Here the CDR3 reads CAISATGASGANVLTF. In nucleotides, the CDR3 is TGTGCCATCAGTGCTACAGGGGCCTCTGGGGCCAACGTCCTGACTTTC.

This clone occurred a few times. This chain connects TRBV28 to TRBJ1-5; D is uncertain. Trimming pared 6 bases from V and 9 bases from J, leaving 12 bases between. Germline lookup yields CDR1 MDHEN and CDR2 SYDVKM. CDR3 length: 12 residues. CDR3 in DNA: TGTGCCAGCAGCCCCCCCCGCGGGCCCCAGCATTTT. This gives the protein CASSPPRGPQHF.

For this clone: This CDR3 is also generated by other DNA sequences in the sample. The CDR3 DNA reads as TGTGCCAGTAGTATAGGTAGTCTCACAGATACGCAGTATTTT. Translating it yields CASSIGSLTDTQYF. This chain joins TRBV19 and TRBJ2-3; D remains unclear. With 1 base removed from V and 2 bases from J, the gap between germline ends came to 7 bases. There are 14 residues in the CDR3. CDR1 is LNHDA, CDR2 SQIVND, per germline (reference sequence).

This clone was seen once. The genes are TRBV12-5 and TRBJ2-1; 11 nucleotides agree with TRBD1. CDR1 and CDR2 (germline): LGHNT, FRNRAP. This CDR3 region has 14 residues. The CDR3 DNA is TGTGCCAGCAACGGACAGGGGGCAGTCAATGAGCAGTTCTTC. It translates to CASNGQGAVNEQFF.

V gene TRBV5-1 combines with J gene TRBJ1-1, with TRBD1 identical over 9 bases. CDR3 size: 15 residues. Trimming cost V 4 bases and J 6 bases; bases outside gene matches: 10. The germline CDR1 and CDR2 sequences are SGHRS and YFSETQ. CDR3 nucleotides: TGCGCCAGCAGCGGCACCTTACAGGGGGCAGCTGAAGCTTTCTTT. Translating it yields CASSGTLQGAAEAFF.

CDR3: CASSFFAGPGYEQYF. DNA of the CDR3: TGTGCCAGCAGCTTCTTCGCGGGCCCAGGCTACGAGCAGTACTTC. The V gene is TRBV11-3, the J gene TRBJ2-7; TRBD2 is a possible D gene (5 bases). V was pared by 3 bases and J by 3 bases, with 15 bases between. The V gene's germline CDR1 is SGHNT and CDR2 YENEEA. This CDR3 has 15 amino acids.

This clone was counted between two and nine times. This rearrangement joins TRBV19 to TRBJ1-6; 7 bases agree with TRBD1. The CDR3 has 15 amino acids. J lost 7 bases, V lost 3 bases, and 6 bases had no gene match. Germline lookup yields CDR1 LNHDA and CDR2 SQIVND (reference sequence). The CDR3 protein is CASSIQGVENSPLHF. The CDR3 DNA follows: TGTGCCAGTAGTATCCAGGGGGTCGAGAATTCACCCCTCCACTTT.

This rearrangement joins TRBV6-8 to TRBJ1-1; tentatively, D is TRBD1 (6 bases). Germline lookup yields CDR1 MNHGY and CDR2 SAAAGT. The CDR3 runs to 15 residues. The V end lost 5 bases, the J end lost 2 bases, and 15 bases lay between the germline ends. CDR3 sequence reads: CASSGEGGFNTEAFF. DNA of the CDR3: TGTGCCAGCAGTGGGGAGGGGGGATTTAACACTGAAGCTTTCTTT.

The chain joins TRBV1 to TRBJ2-5; TRBD2, the D gene given by the table, was not confirmed from the DNA. TRBV1 is a known pseudogene. This CDR3 comprises 14 residues. CDR3 DNA sequence: TGCGCCAGCAGCCAAGATCTTCCGAGGAAGACCCAGTACTTC. It translates to CASSQDLPRKTQYF.

The gene calls are TRBV5-1 and TRBJ2-1; no reliable D call. CDR1 SGHRS and CDR2 YFSETQ come from the germline V gene. The CDR3 spans 14 residues. Trimming took off 5 bases at V and 2 bases at J, with 11 bases between the two ends. The CDR3 here is CASSVTEPYNEQFF. For the CDR3, the DNA is TGCGCCAGCAGTGTTACGGAACCCTACAATGAGCAGTTCTTC. The full variable domain, rest sourced from reference TRBV5-1 and TRBJ2-1, is KAGVTQTPRYLIKTRGQQVTLSCSPISGHRSVSWYQQTPGQGLQFLFEYFSETQRNKGNFPGRFSGRQFSNSRSEMNVSTLELGDSALYLCASSVTEPYNEQFFGPGTRLTVL.

The rearrangement links TRBV7-5 to TRBJ2-3; the table's D call, TRBD2, has no DNA check behind it. TRBV7-5 is deemed a pseudogene. The length of the CDR3 is 14 residues. The CDR3 nucleotides are TGTGCCAGCAGCTTAAGCCCAACCACAGATACGCAGTATTTT. This encodes CASSLSPTTDTQYF.

The genes are TRBV6-8 and TRBJ1-5, with D perhaps TRBD1 (5 bases). Deletions cut 0 bases from V and 7 bases from J, with 7 bases between. The CDR3 is made up of 13 amino acids. Germline-derived CDR1 and CDR2 are MNHGY and SAAAGT. The CDR3 loop reads CASSYSWGQPQHF. CDR3 DNA sequence: TGTGCCAGCAGTTACTCTTGGGGGCAGCCCCAGCATTTT.

The chain is built from TRBV28 and TRBJ2-5, with TRBD2 matching 7 bases. There are 15 residues in the CDR3. The V and J ends lost 7 bases and 2 bases, in that order; junction bases with no gene match: 10. The germline gives CDR1 MDHEN, CDR2 SYDVKM. The CDR3 sequence is CASTRTPGLQETQYF. CDR3 sequence (DNA): TGTGCCAGCACCAGGACACCGGGACTACAAGAGACCCAGTACTTC. Filled out from reference TRBV28 and TRBJ2-5, the complete variable domain reads DVKVTQSSRYLVKRTGEKVFLECVQDMDHENMFWYRQDPGLGLRLIYFSYDVKMKEKGDIPEGYSVSREKKERFSLILESASTNQTSMYLCASTRTPGLQETQYFGPGTRLLVL.

The chain employs TRBV6-4 and TRBJ2-2, with D perhaps TRBD2 (5 bases). This CDR3 spans 17 amino acids. Germline lookup yields CDR1 MRHNA and CDR2 SNTAGT. V was pared by 8 bases and J by 2 bases, with 21 bases between. The CDR3 nucleotides are TGTGCCAGCGCCGCGATGAACCTTCGGGGAAACACCGGGGAGCTGTTTTTT. It translates to CASAAMNLRGNTGELFF.

In this sample, this clone turned up once. The chain employs TRBV28 and TRBJ2-5, with 7 bases lining up with TRBD1. The CDR3 has 14 residues. CDR1 and CDR2 (germline): MDHEN, SYDVKM. V shed 6 bases, J shed 1 base, and the junction held 5 bases outside the gene matches. CDR3 in amino acids: CASRNRGPQETQYF. CDR3 DNA: TGTGCCAGCAGGAACAGGGGCCCCCAAGAGACCCAGTACTTC.

The gene calls are TRBV2 and TRBJ2-1; 9 nucleotides agree with TRBD2. The trim removed 5 bases at V and 7 bases at J, leaving 18 bases unmatched. Germline V lookup: CDR1 SNHLY, CDR2 FYNNEI. This CDR3 is built from 18 residues. The CDR3 sequence is CASSFASGIPLISNEQFF. The DNA of the CDR3 is TGTGCCAGCAGTTTCGCTAGCGGGATCCCTCTAATTTCGAATGAGCAGTTCTTC.

The V call is TRBV5-1, the J call TRBJ2-3, with TRBD2 identical over 15 bases. V was clipped by 4 bases and J by 6 bases; unmatched bases: 6. The V gene's germline CDR1 is SGHRS and CDR2 YFSETQ. The CDR3 totals 16 residues. CDR3 in DNA: TGCGCCAGCAGCGCTGGACTAGCGGGAGGGACGGATACGCAGTATTTT. This sequence encodes CASSAGLAGGTDTQYF.

The genes are TRBV7-2 and TRBJ2-2, with D possibly TRBD1 on 6 matching bases. Between the trimmed V and J ends, which lost 5 bases and 7 bases, there was a span of 14 bases. The CDR3 is 14 residues long. Per germline, CDR1 SGHTA and CDR2 FQGNSA. This CDR3 reads CASSLHRDDGELFF. Written as DNA, the CDR3 is TGTGCCAGCAGCCTTCACAGGGATGACGGGGAGCTGTTTTTT.

The V call is TRBV11-3, the J call TRBJ1-5; D is uncertain. CDR3 length: 15 amino acids. Germline CDR1 SGHNT, CDR2 YENEEA. V gave up 3 bases and J gave up 3 bases, with 12 bases separating them. CDR3 nucleotide sequence: TGTGCCAGCAGCTTGGAGCAGCTGTCCAATCAGCCCCAGCATTTT. It codes for CASSLEQLSNQPQHF.

This clone has a single count. This chain connects TRBV30 to TRBJ1-2; 10 bases align to TRBD1. Germline V gives CDR1 GTSNPN, CDR2 SVGIG (reference sequence). The V gene end was trimmed by 7 bases and the J gene end by 4 bases; junction bases not matched to a gene: 6. The CDR3 has 13 amino acids. The CDR3 is CASPGQGSYGYTF. DNA of the CDR3: TGTGCCTCCCCGGGACAGGGGAGCTATGGCTACACCTTC.